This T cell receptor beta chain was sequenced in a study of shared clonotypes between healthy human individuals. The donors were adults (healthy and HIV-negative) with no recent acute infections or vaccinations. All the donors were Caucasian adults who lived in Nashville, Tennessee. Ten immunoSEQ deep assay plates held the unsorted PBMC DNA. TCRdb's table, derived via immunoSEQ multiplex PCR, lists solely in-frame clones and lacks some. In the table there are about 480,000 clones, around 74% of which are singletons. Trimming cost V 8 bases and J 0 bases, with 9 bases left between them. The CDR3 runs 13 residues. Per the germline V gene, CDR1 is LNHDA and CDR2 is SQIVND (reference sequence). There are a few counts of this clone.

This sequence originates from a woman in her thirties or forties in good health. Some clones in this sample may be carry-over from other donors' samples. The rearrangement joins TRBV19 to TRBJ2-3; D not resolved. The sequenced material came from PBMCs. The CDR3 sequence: CASSDRSTDTQYF. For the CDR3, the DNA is TGTGCCAGTTCCGACCGAAGCACAGATACGCAGTATTTT.